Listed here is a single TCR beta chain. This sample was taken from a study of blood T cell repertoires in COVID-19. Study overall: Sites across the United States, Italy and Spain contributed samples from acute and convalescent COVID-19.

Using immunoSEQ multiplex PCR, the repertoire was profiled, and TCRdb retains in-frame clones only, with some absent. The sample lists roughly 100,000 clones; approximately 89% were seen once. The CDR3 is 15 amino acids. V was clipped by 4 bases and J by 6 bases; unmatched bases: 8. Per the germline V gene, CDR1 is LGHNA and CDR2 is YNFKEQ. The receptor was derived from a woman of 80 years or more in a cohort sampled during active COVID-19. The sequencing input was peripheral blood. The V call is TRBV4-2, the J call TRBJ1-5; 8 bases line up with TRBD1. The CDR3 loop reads CASSREQGVVQPQHF. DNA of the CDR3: TGTGCCAGCAGCCGGGAACAGGGGGTGGTTCAGCCCCAGCATTTT.